The 3 T cell receptor beta chains listed next were all sequenced from one sample in a study of blood T cell repertoires in COVID-19. Measured with immunoSEQ multiplex PCR; TCRdb has only the in-frame clones, and not every one. The table shows 320,000 or so clones, with roughly 89% occurring only once. What was sequenced was PBMCs or T cells enriched from blood (not recorded which). These receptors were obtained from a man in his fifties or sixties who had recovered from COVID-19.

J is TRBJ2-5 and V is TRBV2, with D possibly matching TRBD2 (5 bases). V lost 8 bases and J lost 2, with 15 bases in between. Germline loops: CDR1 SNHLY, CDR2 FYNNEI. CDR3 length equals 14 residues. The CDR3 nucleotides read TGTGCCAGCCAAGAACTAGTACGGCAAGAGACCCAGTACTTC. As protein: CASQELVRQETQYF.

V is TRBV4-1 and J is TRBJ2-1, with 15 positions matching TRBD2. Germline values: CDR1 MGHRA, CDR2 YSYEKL. J gave up 8 bases and V 3 bases, and 8 bases lay outside the gene matches. The length of the CDR3 is 17 residues. CDR3 DNA: TGCGCCAGCAGCCACCTCTCGGGACTAGCGGGAGGTGATGAGCAGTTCTTC. Translated, it gives CASSHLSGLAGGDEQFF.

The V gene is TRBV15, the J gene TRBJ2-1; 8 bases are a match to TRBD2. Germline CDR1 is LNHNV and CDR2 is YYDKDF (reference sequence). The V and J ends lost 6 bases and 4 bases, in that order; junction bases with no gene match: 8. The CDR3 has 15 residues. The CDR3, as DNA: TGTGCCACCAGTAATCTAGCGGGCACTTACAATGAGCAGTTCTTC. It yields the protein CATSNLAGTYNEQFF.